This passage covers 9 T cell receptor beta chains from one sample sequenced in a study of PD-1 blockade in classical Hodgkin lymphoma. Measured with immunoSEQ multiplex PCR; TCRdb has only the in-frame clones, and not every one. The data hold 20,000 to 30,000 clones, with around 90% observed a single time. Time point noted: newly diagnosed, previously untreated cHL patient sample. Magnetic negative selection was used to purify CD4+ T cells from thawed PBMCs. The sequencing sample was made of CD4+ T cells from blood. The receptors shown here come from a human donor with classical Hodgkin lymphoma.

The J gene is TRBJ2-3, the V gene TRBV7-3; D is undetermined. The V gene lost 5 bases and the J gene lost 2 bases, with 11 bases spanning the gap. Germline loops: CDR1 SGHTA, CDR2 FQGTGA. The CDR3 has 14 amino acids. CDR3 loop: CASSPPGSTDTQYF. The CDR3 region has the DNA TGTGCCAGCAGCCCCCCTGGGTCCACAGATACGCAGTATTTT.

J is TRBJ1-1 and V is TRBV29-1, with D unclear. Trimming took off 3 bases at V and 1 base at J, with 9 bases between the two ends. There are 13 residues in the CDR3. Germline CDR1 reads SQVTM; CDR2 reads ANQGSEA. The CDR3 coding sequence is TGCAGCGTTGACGGTTTATGGAACACTGAAGCTTTCTTT. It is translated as CSVDGLWNTEAFF.

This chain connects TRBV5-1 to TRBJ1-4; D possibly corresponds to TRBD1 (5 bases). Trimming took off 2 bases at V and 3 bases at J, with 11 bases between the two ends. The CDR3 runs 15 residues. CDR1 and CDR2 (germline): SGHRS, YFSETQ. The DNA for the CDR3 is TGCGCCAGCAGCTTATCGGGGGTGTCTAATGAAAAACTGTTTTTT. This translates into CASSLSGVSNEKLFF.

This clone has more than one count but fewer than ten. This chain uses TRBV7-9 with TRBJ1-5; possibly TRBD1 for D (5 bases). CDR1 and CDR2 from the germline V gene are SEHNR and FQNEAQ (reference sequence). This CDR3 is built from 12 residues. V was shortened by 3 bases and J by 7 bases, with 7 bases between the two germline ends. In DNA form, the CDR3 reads TGTGCCAGCAGCTTTCGGGGCCAGCCCCAGCATTTT. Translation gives CASSFRGQPQHF.

The CDR3 coding sequence is TGTGCCAGCAGCTTAGCGGGACAGAAATATTCTAACTATGGCTACACCTTC. It translates to CASSLAGQKYSNYGYTF. The chain employs TRBV11-2 and TRBJ1-2; 7 nucleotides line up with TRBD1. Germline V gene sequence: CDR1 SGHAT, CDR2 FQNNGV. CDR3 length equals 17 residues. Unmatched junction bases numbered 8, after V lost 1 base and J lost 0 bases.

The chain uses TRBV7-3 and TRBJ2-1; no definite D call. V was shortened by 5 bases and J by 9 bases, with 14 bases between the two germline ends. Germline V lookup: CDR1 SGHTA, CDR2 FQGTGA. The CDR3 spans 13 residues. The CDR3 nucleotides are TGTGCCAGCAGCCTCCCGAATAAGGGTGAGCAGTTCTTC. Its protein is CASSLPNKGEQFF.

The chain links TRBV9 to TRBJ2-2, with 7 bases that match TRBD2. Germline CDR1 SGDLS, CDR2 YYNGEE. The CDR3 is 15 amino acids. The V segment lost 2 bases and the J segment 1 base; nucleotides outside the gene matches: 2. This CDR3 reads CASSVGGGNTGELFF. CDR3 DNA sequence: TGTGCCAGCAGCGTCGGCGGGGGGAACACCGGGGAGCTGTTTTTT.

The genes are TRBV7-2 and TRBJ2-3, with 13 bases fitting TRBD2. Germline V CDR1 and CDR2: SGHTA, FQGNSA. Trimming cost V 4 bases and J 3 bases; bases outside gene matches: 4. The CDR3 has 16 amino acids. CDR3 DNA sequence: TGTGCCAGCAGCTCCCGACTAGCGGGGGGAACAGATACGCAGTATTTT. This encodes CASSSRLAGGTDTQYF.

The CDR3 reads CAWSVRPYEQYF. CDR3 in DNA: TGTGCCTGGAGTGTACGGCCCTACGAGCAGTACTTC. The rearrangement uses TRBV30 and TRBJ2-7; D ambiguous. Germline V gives CDR1 GTSNPN, CDR2 SVGIG (reference sequence). V was cut by 0 bases and J by 2 bases, with 5 bases left in between. This CDR3 has 12 residues.